The 6 T cell receptor beta chains below come from one sample, sequenced in a study of T cell repertoires in cytomegalovirus infection. What these receptors recognize is not known. TCRdb analysed the reads with MiXCR anew, one entry per CDR3 protein. The data show roughly 920,000 distinct CDR3 sequences, with less than 35% seen just once and around 15% held by the top ten. Sample: cultured CD8+ T cells from PBMCs, taken from culture after CMV antigen stimulation. These receptors came from a human donor in good health (CMV status not recorded). Some clones in this sample may be carry-over from other donors' samples.

This chain connects TRBV2 to TRBJ2-1; tentative D call: TRBD2 (6 bases). CDR1 is SNHLY, CDR2 FYNNEI, per germline. The germline V and J ends were trimmed by 7 bases and 2 bases, with 21 bases remaining between them. This CDR3 has 17 amino acids. The CDR3, as DNA: TGTGCCAGCACCCCGCGGGGCCGGGGCAAACCCTACAATGAGCAGTTCTTC. Amino acid sequence: CASTPRGRGKPYNEQFF.

This chain uses TRBV5-1 with TRBJ1-1, with a weak D call TRBD1 (5 bases). Germline CDR1 SGHRS, CDR2 YFSETQ. Trimming cost V 6 bases and J 3 bases, with 9 bases left between them. CDR3 length equals 12 residues. Written as DNA, the CDR3 is TGCGCCAGCAAGGAGGGGCACACTGAAGCTTTCTTT. Amino acid sequence: CASKEGHTEAFF.

This chain links TRBV20-1 with TRBJ2-2, with 9 bases fitting TRBD2. The CDR3 spans 15 residues. The ends lost 6 bases at V and 5 bases at J; junction bases unmatched: 10. Germline V gene data show CDR1 as DFQATT and CDR2 as SNEGSKA (reference sequence). The CDR3 DNA reads as TGCAGTGCCCGGAGTAGCGGGGGTGTAACCGGGGAGCTGTTTTTT. It specifies CSARSSGGVTGELFF.

The CDR3 loop is CATSGMEDYNEQFF. CDR3 nucleotide sequence: TGTGCCACCAGTGGAATGGAAGACTACAATGAGCAGTTCTTC. The chain is built from TRBV24-1 and TRBJ2-1; D not resolved. There are 14 residues in the CDR3. V was shortened by 5 bases and J by 3 bases, with 10 bases between the two germline ends. The germline gives CDR1 KGHDR, CDR2 SFDVKD.

The V and J genes are TRBV27 and TRBJ1-2, with D possibly matching TRBD1 (5 bases). Trimming left V 6 bases short and J 8 bases short, with 10 bases between. In germline, CDR1 is MNHEY, CDR2 SMNVEV (reference sequence). CDR3 size: 11 residues. The CDR3 DNA reads as TGTGCCAGCAGCGCAGGGTTGGGCTACACCTTC. Amino acid sequence: CASSAGLGYTF.

The chain employs TRBV19 and TRBJ1-4; TRBD1 agrees at 9 bases. The germline V gene encodes CDR1 LNHDA and CDR2 SQIVND (reference sequence). The length of the CDR3 is 19 residues. The J segment lost 0 bases and the V segment lost 7 bases, leaving 15 bases of the junction unmatched. CDR3 DNA: TGTGCCAGTAAAAGGACAGGGGATTTTTATCGGGCAACTAATGAAAAACTGTTTTTT. Translation: CASKRTGDFYRATNEKLFF.